This TCR beta chain was found in a study of CD8 T cells in Susac syndrome. From blood CD8+ and CD4+ T cells, TCR beta sequences were generated. Controls were healthy donors (matched for age and sex). Random hexamers primed reverse transcription of about 0.5 to 1 ug RNA. TCRdb ran MiXCR on the immunoSEQ multiplex PCR reads and lists one entry per CDR3 protein. The data show about 160,000 distinct CDR3 sequences, with 93% seen just once and around 0.13% held by the top ten. This TCR came from a human donor in good health. The sample taken for sequencing was CD4+ T cells from PBMCs.

CDR3 protein: CASSKLQPQNTEAFF. The CDR3 nucleotides read TGTGCCAGCAGCAAGCTCCAGCCACAGAACACTGAAGCTTTCTTT. The rearrangement links TRBV7-6 to TRBJ1-1; D not certain. Trimming pared 5 bases from V and 1 base from J, leaving 14 bases between. CDR1 is SGHVS and CDR2 is FNYEAQ in the germline V gene. The CDR3 sequence is 15 residues long.